This is a list of T cell receptor beta chains from one sample in a study of T cell changes during pregnancy in multiple sclerosis. The table came from immunoSEQ multiplex PCR; TCRdb's copy has only in-frame clones and leaves some out. The repertoire holds 49,000 or so clones, with 80% to 95% as singletons. This specimen was peripheral blood, taken in the third trimester of pregnancy. These receptor sequences come from a female donor with multiple sclerosis, enrolled in a pregnancy study. CDR3s include the opening cysteine and the closing phenylalanine or tryptophan. The D gene is left open where the match is weak. The size of a clone is reported for some rows only, either as once, few or many, or as a class for expanded clones.

J gene: TRBJ1-5
D gene: -
V gene: TRBV27
clone size: -
CDR3 DNA: TGTGCCAGGCGTGGTCAGCCCCAGCATTTT
CDR3 protein: CARRGQPQHF

J gene: TRBJ2-7
D gene: TRBD1
V gene: TRBV4-3
clone size: -
CDR3 DNA: TGCGCCAGCAGCCAAGAATCTCCGGGACAGGGGGCGAATGAGCAGTACTTC
CDR3 protein: CASSQESPGQGANEQYF

J gene: TRBJ2-5
D gene: -
V gene: TRBV7-2
clone size: -
CDR3 DNA: TGTGCCAGCAGCGTAAAACGGGGGTATACGGAGACCCAGTACTTC
CDR3 protein: CASSVKRGYTETQYF

J gene: TRBJ2-2
D gene: -
V gene: TRBV18
clone size: -
CDR3 DNA: TGTGCCAGCTCACCATGGGGGCGGAACACCGGGGAGCTGTTTTTT
CDR3 protein: CASSPWGRNTGELFF

J gene: TRBJ2-3
D gene: TRBD1
V gene: TRBV28
clone size: -
CDR3 DNA: TGTGCCAGCAGGGGGACAGGAGTGTTACCAGATACGCAGTATTTT
CDR3 protein: CASRGTGVLPDTQYF

J gene: TRBJ2-7
D gene: TRBD1
V gene: TRBV10-3
clone size: -
CDR3 DNA: TGTGCCATCAGTGAAGGGACAGGGGGCTACGAGCAGTACTTC
CDR3 protein: CAISEGTGGYEQYF

J gene: TRBJ1-3
D gene: -
V gene: TRBV19
clone size: -
CDR3 DNA: TGTGCCAGTACCTTCGGGGGGGCTGGAAACACCATATATTTT
CDR3 protein: CASTFGGAGNTIYF

J gene: TRBJ1-6
D gene: -
V gene: TRBV6-1
clone size: -
CDR3 DNA: TGTGCCAGCAGTAATACAGGGAGAGGGAATTCACCCCTCCACTTT
CDR3 protein: CASSNTGRGNSPLHF

J gene: TRBJ1-2
D gene: TRBD1
V gene: TRBV7-8
clone size: -
CDR3 DNA: TGTGCCAGCAGCCCGAACAGGGGGCAGAGACTTAACTATGGCTACACCTTC
CDR3 protein: CASSPNRGQRLNYGYTF

J gene: TRBJ1-1
D gene: -
V gene: TRBV28
clone size: once
CDR3 DNA: TGTGCCAGCAGTTTACCCCCCCCGGCGGGGACTGAAGCTTTCTTT
CDR3 protein: CASSLPPPAGTEAFF

J gene: TRBJ2-7
D gene: -
V gene: TRBV2
clone size: -
CDR3 DNA: TGTGCCAGCAGTGAGAGGGCAGCGGAGTACTTC
CDR3 protein: CASSERAAEYF

J gene: TRBJ1-3
D gene: TRBD1
V gene: TRBV9
clone size: -
CDR3 DNA: TGTGCCAGCAGCGCGACGGGACAGAGCTCTGGAAACACCATATATTTT
CDR3 protein: CASSATGQSSGNTIYF

J gene: TRBJ2-7
D gene: TRBD1
V gene: TRBV14
clone size: -
CDR3 DNA: TGTGCCAGCAGCCCGGGACAGTACCTCTACGAGCAGTACTTC
CDR3 protein: CASSPGQYLYEQYF

J gene: TRBJ1-6
D gene: -
V gene: TRBV6-5
clone size: -
CDR3 DNA: TGTGCCAGCAGTGGACCTGGCGGGAATTCACCCCTCCACTTT
CDR3 protein: CASSGPGGNSPLHF

J gene: TRBJ1-5
D gene: TRBD1
V gene: TRBV28
clone size: -
CDR3 DNA: TGTGCCAGCAGACGACCCGGGACAGGGGGGTATAGCAATCAGCCCCAGCATTTT
CDR3 protein: CASRRPGTGGYSNQPQHF

J gene: TRBJ1-5
D gene: TRBD1
V gene: TRBV4-1
clone size: -
CDR3 DNA: TGCGCCAGCAGCCAACCTCAGGGGGGAAAGTGGTATAGCAATCAGCCCCAGCATTTT
CDR3 protein: CASSQPQGGKWYSNQPQHF

J gene: TRBJ2-5
D gene: TRBD2
V gene: TRBV5-1
clone size: once
CDR3 DNA: TGCGCCAGCAGCTCCGGGACTACCCAAGAGACCCAGTACTTC
CDR3 protein: CASSSGTTQETQYF

J gene: TRBJ2-1
D gene: TRBD2
V gene: TRBV7-3
clone size: -
CDR3 DNA: TGTGCCAGCAGCTTAGAGGCGGGAGGATACAATGAGCAGTTCTTC
CDR3 protein: CASSLEAGGYNEQFF

J gene: TRBJ2-6
D gene: -
V gene: TRBV7-2
clone size: -
CDR3 DNA: TGTGCCAGCAGTAGTACGTCTGGGGCCAACGTCCTGACTTTC
CDR3 protein: CASSSTSGANVLTF

J gene: TRBJ2-5
D gene: -
V gene: TRBV5-3
clone size: -
CDR3 DNA: TGTGCCAGAAGCTTGGATCGGGGAGAGACCCAGTACTTC
CDR3 protein: CARSLDRGETQYF

J gene: TRBJ1-4
D gene: -
V gene: TRBV4-3
clone size: few
CDR3 DNA: TGCGCCAGCAGCCAAGAAGGGGGGGCGGATGAAAAACTGTTTTTT
CDR3 protein: CASSQEGGADEKLFF

J gene: TRBJ1-2
D gene: -
V gene: TRBV6-5
clone size: once
CDR3 DNA: TGTGCCAGCAGTTCCACGCGGGTCGGCGGCTACACCTTC
CDR3 protein: CASSSTRVGGYTF

J gene: TRBJ2-2
D gene: -
V gene: TRBV4-3
clone size: -
CDR3 DNA: TGCGCCAGCAGCCAAGATAAGACAGAAGTCACCGGGGAGCTGTTTTTT
CDR3 protein: CASSQDKTEVTGELFF

J gene: TRBJ2-7
D gene: TRBD2
V gene: TRBV5-1
clone size: -
CDR3 DNA: TGCGCCAGCAGCGTGGGGACCCTGGAGGGACTAGCGGGAGGGGGTTCCTACGAGCAGTACTTC
CDR3 protein: CASSVGTLEGLAGGGSYEQYF

J gene: TRBJ1-1
D gene: TRBD1
V gene: TRBV27
clone size: -
CDR3 DNA: TGTGCCAGCAGTTCGGGACAGGGAGGCACTGAAGCTTTCTTT
CDR3 protein: CASSSGQGGTEAFF

J gene: TRBJ2-4
D gene: TRBD2
V gene: TRBV18
clone size: once
CDR3 DNA: TGTGCCAGCTCACAGGGAAGGACTAGCGAACAAAACATTCAGTACTTC
CDR3 protein: CASSQGRTSEQNIQYF

J gene: TRBJ1-2
D gene: TRBD1
V gene: TRBV4-3
clone size: -
CDR3 DNA: TGCGCCAGCAGCCAAGATCCCGGGACAGGGGTCGGCTACACCTTC
CDR3 protein: CASSQDPGTGVGYTF